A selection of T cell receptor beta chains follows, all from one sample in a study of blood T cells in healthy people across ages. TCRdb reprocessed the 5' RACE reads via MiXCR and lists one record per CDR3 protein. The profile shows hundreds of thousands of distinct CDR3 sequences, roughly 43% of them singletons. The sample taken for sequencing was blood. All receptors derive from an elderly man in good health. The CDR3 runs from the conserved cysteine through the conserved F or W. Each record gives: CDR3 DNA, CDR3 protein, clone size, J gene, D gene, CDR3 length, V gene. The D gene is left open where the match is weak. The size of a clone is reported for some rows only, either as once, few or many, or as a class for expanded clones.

DNA: TGTGCCAGCAGTGACGTGAGGGTTAATTCACCCCTCCACTTT
CDR3: CASSDVRVNSPLHF
size: few
J: TRBJ1-6
D: .
length: 14
V: TRBV2

DNA: TGTGCCAGCAGTATAGAAGGACTAGCGTACTACAATGAGCAGTACTTC
CDR3: CASSIEGLAYYNEQYF
size: .
J: TRBJ2-7
D: TRBD2
length: 16
V: TRBV28

DNA: TGTGCCAGCAGCTTAGGGGTCCCCGGGACAGGGGGTGCTGAGCAGTTCTTC
CDR3: CASSLGVPGTGGAEQFF
size: .
J: TRBJ2-1
D: TRBD1
length: 17
V: TRBV7-9

DNA: TGTGCCAGCAGCCCGCTGGGGGGATCGCATGGCTACACCTTC
CDR3: CASSPLGGSHGYTF
size: many
J: TRBJ1-2
D: .
length: 14
V: TRBV11-1

DNA: TGTGCCAGCAGTCAAATGACTAGTGACTACGAGCAGTACTTC
CDR3: CASSQMTSDYEQYF
size: .
J: TRBJ2-7
D: .
length: 14
V: TRBV12-3/TRBV12-4

DNA: TGTGCCTGCAGCTTAACGGGTACTAGCGGGGGTGGGCCCTACAATGAGCAGTACTTC
CDR3: CACSLTGTSGGGPYNEQYF
size: .
J: TRBJ2-7
D: TRBD2
length: 19
V: TRBV11-2

DNA: TGCAGCGTTGCTGTGACAGGGGTCGAGCAGTACTTC
CDR3: CSVAVTGVEQYF
size: few
J: TRBJ2-7
D: TRBD1
length: 12
V: TRBV29-1

DNA: TGCAGCGTCGGGACTAGCGTGCGTAGCGAGCAGTACTTC
CDR3: CSVGTSVRSEQYF
size: many
J: TRBJ2-7
D: TRBD2
length: 13
V: TRBV29-1

DNA: TGTGCCAGCAGGCCCGTGGCCGAATCCTCCTACGAGCAGTACTTC
CDR3: CASRPVAESSYEQYF
size: .
J: TRBJ2-7
D: .
length: 15
V: TRBV7-8

DNA: TGTGCCAGCAGCCCCCCGACCGGGGCCAACGTCCTGACTTTC
CDR3: CASSPPTGANVLTF
size: many
J: TRBJ2-6
D: .
length: 14
V: TRBV7-2

DNA: TGCGCCAGCAGCCGACAACAGGGGACTGGCTACAATGAGCAGTTCTTC
CDR3: CASSRQQGTGYNEQFF
size: .
J: TRBJ2-1
D: .
length: 16
V: TRBV4-1

DNA: TGTGCCAGCTCGGCAGAGCTCACCTACAATGAGCAGTTCTTC
CDR3: CASSAELTYNEQFF
size: few
J: TRBJ2-1
D: .
length: 14
V: TRBV7-2

DNA: TGTGCCAGCAGTGAAGTGGGGGGCTATGGCTACACCTTC
CDR3: CASSEVGGYGYTF
size: many
J: TRBJ1-2
D: .
length: 13
V: TRBV2

DNA: TGTGCCAGCAGTTTATGGGGACCGGACCAGCCCCAGCATTTT
CDR3: CASSLWGPDQPQHF
size: few
J: TRBJ1-5
D: .
length: 14
V: TRBV12-3/TRBV12-4

DNA: TGTGCCAGCAGTTACCCTGGGACTAGCGGGGGATATGAGCAGTTATTC
CDR3: CASSYPGTSGGYEQLF
size: .
J: TRBJ2-1
D: TRBD2
length: 16
V: TRBV6-5

DNA: TGTGCCAGCAGCGTAGGTACGGGACGCTACGAGCAGTACTTC
CDR3: CASSVGTGRYEQYF
size: few
J: TRBJ2-7
D: .
length: 14
V: TRBV9

DNA: TGTGCCAGCAGTGCCCGCCGAGCAGGGACAGAGACCCAGTACTTC
CDR3: CASSARRAGTETQYF
size: few
J: TRBJ2-5
D: .
length: 15
V: TRBV2

DNA: TGTGCCAGTAGTATAACCCAGGGGGCGAACATTCAGTACTTC
CDR3: CASSITQGANIQYF
size: .
J: TRBJ2-4
D: TRBD1
length: 14
V: TRBV19

DNA: TGTGCCAGCAGCTCCCAGGACAGGGTCGAGCAGTACTTC
CDR3: CASSSQDRVEQYF
size: .
J: TRBJ2-7
D: TRBD1
length: 13
V: TRBV28

DNA: TGTGCCAGCAGTTCCTTCCCGGGACAGGGTTCCGAAGATACGCAGTATTTT
CDR3: CASSSFPGQGSEDTQYF
size: .
J: TRBJ2-3
D: TRBD1
length: 17
V: TRBV5-5

DNA: TGCGCCAGCAGCTTCTCGAGACAGGGATTGGATGAGCAGTACTTC
CDR3: CASSFSRQGLDEQYF
size: .
J: TRBJ2-7
D: TRBD1
length: 15
V: TRBV5-1

DNA: TGTGCCAGCAGCCTACACAGGGATTCACCCCTCCACTTT
CDR3: CASSLHRDSPLHF
size: few
J: TRBJ1-6
D: .
length: 13
V: TRBV7-2

DNA: TGTGCCAGCAGTTATGACGTCGAGCAGTTCTTC
CDR3: CASSYDVEQFF
size: .
J: TRBJ2-1
D: .
length: 11
V: TRBV3-1